Listed below are T cell receptor beta chains from one sample, sequenced in a study of CD8 T cells in ankylosing spondylitis. TCRdb reanalysed the 5' RACE reads using MiXCR and keeps one entry per CDR3 protein. The sample contains some 130,000 distinct CDR3 sequences, about an eighth of which appear only once. The sample taken for sequencing was blood, either unsorted or a sorted T cell fraction (not recorded which). The origin of the receptors is a female donor with ankylosing spondylitis or in good health (not recorded which). Both conserved end residues are part of each CDR3. The D gene is left open where the match is weak. Clone size appears in some rows only: once, few, many, or a class for an expanded clone.

>.|TRBJ1-2|many|TRBV5-1
CASSLAGGHGYTF
TGCGCCAGCAGCTTGGCGGGGGGGCACGGCTACACCTTC
>.|TRBJ2-1|many|TRBV29-1
CSVRRGVLVDEQFF
TGCAGCGTCCGCAGGGGGGTCCTCGTCGACGAGCAGTTCTTC
>TRBD1|TRBJ2-3|many|TRBV5-1
CASSVDRGEDTQYF
TGCGCCAGCAGCGTGGACAGGGGAGAAGATACGCAGTATTTT
>TRBD1|TRBJ1-5|many|TRBV19
CATYSGQTHQPQHF
TGTGCCACTTACTCGGGACAGACTCATCAGCCCCAGCATTTT
>.|TRBJ2-6|many|TRBV3-1
CASSRRGGANVLTF
TGTGCCAGCAGCCGTCGGGGAGGGGCCAACGTCCTGACTTTC
>.|TRBJ2-1|many|TRBV10-2
CASIDSYNEQFF
TGCGCCAGCATCGACTCGTACAATGAGCAGTTCTTC
>TRBD1|TRBJ2-2|.|TRBV12-3/TRBV12-4
CASSARTGVNTGELFF
TGTGCCAGCAGCGCCAGGACAGGGGTGAACACCGGGGAGCTGTTTTTT
>TRBD1|TRBJ1-4|many|TRBV5-1
CASSLSSTGINEKLFF
TGCGCCAGCAGCTTGTCCTCGACAGGGATAAATGAAAAACTGTTTTTT
>TRBD1|TRBJ2-3|few|TRBV6-1
CASSENRGRTDTQYF
TGTGCCAGCAGTGAAAACAGGGGGCGGACAGATACGCAGTATTTT
>TRBD1|TRBJ1-3|few|TRBV20-1
CSAIHRDSSGNTIYF
TGCAGTGCTATTCACCGGGACAGCTCTGGAAACACCATATATTTT